The clone carrying this T cell receptor (beta chain) has only one observation. The target antigen is unknown. This record belongs to a study of cytomegalovirus exposure and HLA in healthy donors. V lost 4 bases, J lost 5 bases, and 18 bases lay in between. The CDR3 runs 15 residues. Germline CDR1 and CDR2: MNHEY and SMNVEV (reference sequence). Study-wide results and caveats: Researchers catalogued 164 TCR beta chains as cytomegalovirus-associated.

Here immunoSEQ multiplex PCR was the method, and the copy in TCRdb shows in-frame clones only, minus some. The sample lists roughly 82,000 clones; about 92% were seen once. The receptor comes from a man aged 18 to 29 in good health and CMV-seronegative. The V gene is TRBV27, the J gene TRBJ2-7, with a possible D match to TRBD1 (6 bases). Sample: PBMCs. CDR3 nucleotides: TGTGCCAGCAGTTCACCCAAGAAGGGGGTAGACGAGCAGTACTTC. Amino acids: CASSSPKKGVDEQYF.